A selection of T cell receptor beta chains follows, all from one sample in a study of CD8+CD57+ T cells in acquired aplastic anemia. TCRdb ran MiXCR on the reads and lists one entry per CDR3 protein. The sample has about 40,000 distinct CDR3 sequences, roughly 69% seen once. The specimen sequenced was sorted CD4+, CD8+, or CD8+CD57+ T cells (not recorded which) from PBMCs. The receptors originated from a human donor with aplastic anemia. Each CDR3 is given with its conserved first and last residue.

CDR3 protein: CASSDSSSGGDTQYF; V gene: TRBV6-4; J gene: TRBJ2-3
CDR3 protein: CATSNRGGTDTQYF; V gene: TRBV15; J gene: TRBJ2-3
CDR3 protein: CASSATPRTSGGVRKETQYF; V gene: TRBV9; J gene: TRBJ2-5
CDR3 protein: CASSVVGGPTDTQYF; V gene: TRBV9; J gene: TRBJ2-3
CDR3 protein: CASSLGEANYGYTF; V gene: TRBV5-5; J gene: TRBJ1-2
CDR3 protein: CASSQVGGANYGYTF; V gene: TRBV4-1; J gene: TRBJ1-2
CDR3 protein: CASRGTATGVLTF; V gene: TRBV10-2; J gene: TRBJ2-6
CDR3 protein: CASSIGTIVDTQYF; V gene: TRBV19; J gene: TRBJ2-3
CDR3 protein: CASSGGQASYEQYF; V gene: TRBV19; J gene: TRBJ2-7
CDR3 protein: CASSWGRVNTEAFF; V gene: TRBV19; J gene: TRBJ1-1
CDR3 protein: CASSLDRGHPYEQYF; V gene: TRBV5-6; J gene: TRBJ2-7
CDR3 protein: CASSILVSADTQYF; V gene: TRBV19; J gene: TRBJ2-3
CDR3 protein: CASSEDPGTAGNTF; V gene: TRBV2; J gene: TRBJ1-2
CDR3 protein: CSPGGDREWYVF; V gene: TRBV29-1; J gene: TRBJ1-4
CDR3 protein: CASSTGTSTDTQYF; V gene: TRBV7-9; J gene: TRBJ2-3
CDR3 protein: CSAAKDSGVLDTQYF; V gene: TRBV20-1; J gene: TRBJ2-3
CDR3 protein: CASSDGGASSFYEQYF; V gene: TRBV25-1; J gene: TRBJ2-7
CDR3 protein: CASRGDYGYTF; V gene: TRBV6-1; J gene: TRBJ1-2
CDR3 protein: CASSPTSGGAEQFF; V gene: TRBV28; J gene: TRBJ2-1
CDR3 protein: CASSLFRGYEQYF; V gene: TRBV19; J gene: TRBJ2-7
CDR3 protein: CASREGTVQFSYEQYF; V gene: TRBV10-2; J gene: TRBJ2-7
CDR3 protein: CASSLGGYTDTQYF; V gene: TRBV5-1; J gene: TRBJ2-3
CDR3 protein: CASSMGTGGGEETQYF; V gene: TRBV19; J gene: TRBJ2-5
CDR3 protein: CASSDDAGGPVNEQFF; V gene: TRBV6-4; J gene: TRBJ2-1
CDR3 protein: CASNSQGAGANVLTF; V gene: TRBV2; J gene: TRBJ2-6
CDR3 protein: CASSSTGNGYNF; V gene: TRBV9; J gene: TRBJ1-2
CDR3 protein: CALRRDRHTGELFF; V gene: TRBV2; J gene: TRBJ2-2
CDR3 protein: CSARGVRGSPLHF; V gene: TRBV20-1; J gene: TRBJ1-6
CDR3 protein: CASSSTPDRAGYEQYF; V gene: TRBV7-3; J gene: TRBJ2-7
CDR3 protein: CASSLENRGYEQYF; V gene: TRBV5-4; J gene: TRBJ2-7
CDR3 protein: CASSLDRVAGNTIYF; V gene: TRBV5-1; J gene: TRBJ1-3
CDR3 protein: CASSERLGGTSGGSYEQYF; V gene: TRBV6-1; J gene: TRBJ2-7
CDR3 protein: CASRGGTAANTEAFF; V gene: TRBV2; J gene: TRBJ1-1
CDR3 protein: CASSSPGGVAGKETQYF; V gene: TRBV6-2/TRBV6-3; J gene: TRBJ2-5
CDR3 protein: CATSDRTEKWNYGYTF; V gene: TRBV24-1; J gene: TRBJ1-2
CDR3 protein: CASSGGCTEAFF; V gene: TRBV2; J gene: TRBJ1-1
CDR3 protein: CSAPFDRGFRDEQFF; V gene: TRBV20-1; J gene: TRBJ2-1